Described below is a single TCR beta chain sequence and its context. As originally analysed: Reference gene primers were amplified, and this amplification served to estimate nucleated cell counts. Using immunoSEQ multiplex PCR, the repertoire was profiled, and TCRdb retains in-frame clones only, with some absent. The V and J calls and clone size come from that table; D and trimming were worked out from the DNA. The data show over 120,000 clones, with roughly 80% seen just once and 4% held by the top ten. The CDR3 is 15 amino acids. The V and J ends lost 4 bases and 2 bases, in that order; junction bases with no gene match: 5. CDR1 is MNHEY and CDR2 is SMNVEV in the germline V gene (reference sequence). These data come from a study of blood T cell repertoires in COVID-19. Study details: Whether acute or convalescent, the COVID-19 samples came from the United States, Italy and Spain. PBMCs, B-cell-depleted T cells, or T cells provided the cDNA or gDNA that made up the material.

The material sequenced was peripheral blood. The chain recombines TRBV27 with TRBJ1-5, with 7 bases matching TRBD1. The receptor was derived from a woman aged 55 to 70 with acute or convalescent COVID-19. This chain's CDR3 is CASSSFDRGNQPQHF. The CDR3 DNA reads TGTGCCAGCAGTTCGTTCGACAGGGGCAATCAGCCCCAGCATTTT.